One and the same sample provided the 28 T cell receptor beta chains below, sequenced in a study of Ad26.COV2.S vaccination and SARS-CoV-2 variants. Treatment indicated: some 20 received Ad26.COV2.S at low or high dose, single or two shots; 5 received placebo; per-sample allocation not given. It was on day 63 after the first vaccine or placebo injection that samples were taken. Profiled with immunoSEQ multiplex PCR; TCRdb holds only in-frame clones, not every one. The sample shows just over 350,000 clones, 70% to 90% of them seen only once. Sequencing used peripheral blood, obtained in a trial of Ad26.COV2.S vaccine versus placebo. All receptors derive from a person between 18 and 65 years old who received the Ad26.COV2.S COVID-19 vaccine or a placebo.

This clone is a singleton in its sample. CDR3 nucleotides: TGCGCCAGCAGCTTGGATGGCAGGGGCCCAGATACGCAGTATTTT. As protein: CASSLDGRGPDTQYF. The chain couples TRBV5-1 to TRBJ2-3; TRBD1 might be the D (6 bases). Germline values: CDR1 SGHRS, CDR2 YFSETQ. The V gene lost 0 bases and the J gene lost 4 bases, with 12 bases spanning the gap. The CDR3 extends over 15 amino acids.

This chain connects TRBV12-5 to TRBJ2-3, with D uncertain. V was clipped by 2 bases and J by 4 bases, with 4 bases between them. Germline lookup yields CDR1 LGHNT and CDR2 FRNRAP. The CDR3 runs to 12 residues. The CDR3 region is CASGLSADTQYF. The CDR3 bases are TGTGCTAGTGGTTTGTCCGCAGATACGCAGTATTTT. Variable domain in full (rest from reference TRBV12-5 and TRBJ2-3): DARVTQTPRHKVTEMGQEVTMRCQPILGHNTVFWYRQTMMQGLELLAYFRNRAPLDDSGMPKDRFSAEMPDATLATLKIQPSEPRDSAVYFCASGLSADTQYFGPGTRLTVL.

This chain connects TRBV13 to TRBJ2-7; maybe TRBD2 (5 bases). V dropped 5 bases and J dropped 3 bases, with 14 bases sitting between them. Germline V gene data show CDR1 as PRHDT and CDR2 as FYEKMQ (reference sequence). The CDR3 length is 14 residues. The CDR3 bases are TGTGCCAGCAGCGCCGGAAGAGGGTTCTACGAGCAGTACTTC. This encodes CASSAGRGFYEQYF. The full variable domain, rest sourced from reference TRBV13 and TRBJ2-7, is AAGVIQSPRHLIKEKRETATLKCYPIPRHDTVYWYQQGPGQDPQFLISFYEKMQSDKGSIPDRFSAQQFSDYHSELNMSSLELGDSALYFCASSAGRGFYEQYFGPGTRLTVT.

The V gene is TRBV7-8, the J gene TRBJ2-4; 11 bases map to TRBD2. Per the germline V gene, CDR1 is SGHVS and CDR2 is FQNEAQ. The CDR3 spans 18 residues. The ends lost 4 bases at V and 0 bases at J; junction bases unmatched: 8. The CDR3 loop is CASSSLGLAALAKNIQYF. The CDR3 bases are TGTGCCAGCAGCTCGTTGGGACTAGCGGCACTAGCCAAAAACATTCAGTACTTC.

The chain uses TRBV5-1 and TRBJ2-1; TRBD2 is a possible D gene (5 bases). Trimming took off 1 base at V and 0 bases at J, with 11 bases between the two ends. The CDR3 loop spans 16 amino acids. Germline V gives CDR1 SGHRS, CDR2 YFSETQ. Written as DNA, the CDR3 is TGCGCCAGCAGCTTGATTAGCGCGAGCTCCTACAATGAGCAGTTCTTC. It encodes CASSLISASSYNEQFF.

This chain uses TRBV10-3 with TRBJ1-5; no definite D call. This CDR3 region has 16 residues. Between the trimmed V and J ends, which lost 1 base and 1 base, there was a span of 11 bases. Germline CDR1 and CDR2: ENHRY and SYGVKD. CDR3 region: CAISEWSRGSNQPQHF. In nucleotides, the CDR3 is TGTGCCATCAGTGAGTGGTCCCGAGGGAGCAATCAGCCCCAGCATTTT.

The chain carries TRBV6-2 or TRBV6-3 and TRBJ2-1; D is undetermined. Germline CDR1 is MNHEY and CDR2 is SVGEGT. This CDR3 is built from 11 residues. Trimming shortened V by 2 bases and J by 8 bases, and 4 bases separated the two germline ends. The CDR3 here is CASSYAHEQFF. The CDR3 DNA reads as TGTGCCAGCAGTTACGCTCATGAGCAGTTCTTC.

V and J are TRBV28 and TRBJ1-1; no clear D. The germline V gene has CDR1 MDHEN and CDR2 SYDVKM. Deletions cut 6 bases from V and 1 base from J, with 9 bases between. This CDR3 contains 13 residues. Here the CDR3 reads CASSPFRNTEAFF. The DNA of the CDR3 is TGTGCCAGCAGCCCATTTAGGAACACTGAAGCTTTCTTT.

In this sample, this clone turned up a few times. The J gene is TRBJ2-3, the V gene TRBV10-2; 7 positions agree with TRBD1. The germline gives CDR1 WSHSY, CDR2 SAAADI. The CDR3 covers 14 residues. The V segment lost 4 bases and the J segment 3 bases; nucleotides outside the gene matches: 4. The DNA for the CDR3 is TGCGCCAGCAGTGGTGCAGGGGGAACAGATACGCAGTATTTT. Amino acid sequence: CASSGAGGTDTQYF.

The chain recombines TRBV10-3 with TRBJ2-6, with 7 bases matching TRBD1. Per the germline V gene, CDR1 is ENHRY and CDR2 is SYGVKD. Unmatched junction bases numbered 11, after V lost 7 bases and J lost 2 bases. The CDR3 has 17 residues. Here the CDR3 reads CAITSGTDNTGANVLTF. In DNA, the CDR3 is TGTGCCATCACCTCCGGGACAGATAACACTGGGGCCAACGTCCTGACTTTC.

The chain has TRBV9 and TRBJ2-3; 7 nucleotides agree with TRBD1. This CDR3 is built from 15 residues. Germline assignment: CDR1 SGDLS and CDR2 YYNGEE. V dropped 0 bases and J dropped 5; count of bases not matched to a gene: 6. CDR3 residues: CASSVARGQVDTQYF. CDR3 coding DNA: TGTGCCAGCAGCGTAGCAAGGGGGCAGGTAGATACGCAGTATTTT.

V is TRBV2 and J is TRBJ1-1, with D uncertain. Germline assignment: CDR1 SNHLY and CDR2 FYNNEI. V was shortened by 7 bases and J by 1 base, with 19 bases between the two germline ends. CDR3 length equals 16 residues. CDR3 amino acids: CASIGRPRIPNTEAFF. In DNA form, the CDR3 reads TGTGCCAGCATAGGTCGGCCGCGGATACCGAACACTGAAGCTTTCTTT.

The chain employs TRBV19 and TRBJ2-1, with TRBD2 matching 12 bases. Germline lookup yields CDR1 LNHDA and CDR2 SQIVND (reference sequence). The CDR3 is 15 amino acids. The ends lost 5 bases at V and 10 bases at J; junction bases unmatched: 9. This chain's CDR3 is CASSPPRLAGAEQFF. CDR3 bases: TGTGCCAGTAGTCCCCCCCGACTAGCGGGGGCCGAGCAGTTCTTC. Drawing the rest from reference TRBV19 and TRBJ2-1, the complete variable domain is DGGITQSPKYLFRKEGQNVTLSCEQNLNHDAMYWYRQDPGQGLRLIYYSQIVNDFQKGDIAEGYSVSREKKESFPLTVTSAQKNPTAFYLCASSPPRLAGAEQFFGPGTRLTVL.

V and J are TRBV6-6 and TRBJ1-2; D remains unclear. The CDR3 contains 14 residues. The ends were cut back, 1 base at V and 2 bases at J, with 8 bases in the middle. Germline CDR1 is MNHNY and CDR2 is SVGAGI (reference sequence). The chain's CDR3 is CASSYLDSNYGYTF. DNA for the CDR3: TGTGCCAGCAGTTACTTAGACTCGAACTATGGCTACACCTTC.

The chain has TRBV12-5 and TRBJ2-1; D tentatively reads TRBD1 or TRBD2 (6 bases each). V lost 5 bases and J lost 2, with 10 bases in between. The CDR3 runs to 14 residues. Per germline, CDR1 LGHNT and CDR2 FRNRAP. The CDR3 DNA sequence: TGTGCTAGTGGTGGGGGGACAACCTACAATGAGCAGTTCTTC. Translation: CASGGGTTYNEQFF.

The chain recombines TRBV5-1 with TRBJ1-4; a weak D match, TRBD1 (6 bases). CDR1 is SGHRS and CDR2 is YFSETQ in the germline V gene. The CDR3 totals 13 residues. The V end lost 0 bases, the J end lost 6 bases, and 6 bases lay between the germline ends. CDR3 sequence reads: CASSLGQDEKLFF. The CDR3 DNA sequence: TGCGCCAGCAGCTTGGGACAGGATGAAAAACTGTTTTTT.

This clone is a singleton in its sample. The genes are TRBV9 and TRBJ2-5; D gene uncertain. The CDR3 loop spans 15 amino acids. Germline-derived CDR1 and CDR2 are SGDLS and YYNGEE. V was cut by 2 bases and J by 1 base, with 12 bases left in between. CDR3 in DNA: TGTGCCAGCAGCGTGCGTGGTTCCCGCCAAGAGACCCAGTACTTC. Amino acid sequence: CASSVRGSRQETQYF.

This rearrangement joins TRBV7-8 to TRBJ2-5; D is unclear. The germline gives CDR1 SGHVS, CDR2 FQNEAQ. Trimming cost V 5 bases and J 3 bases, with 16 bases left between them. CDR3 length: 15 amino acids. The CDR3 region has the DNA TGTGCCAGCAGCATCTCTAATCTCCAAAAAGAGACCCAGTACTTC. It codes for CASSISNLQKETQYF.

The chain combines TRBV19 with TRBJ2-3; 8 bases line up with TRBD1. This CDR3 comprises 15 residues. CDR1 is LNHDA and CDR2 is SQIVND in the germline V gene (reference sequence). The trim removed 5 bases at V and 1 base at J, leaving 5 bases unmatched. CDR3 in amino acids: CASSVGQGGTDTQYF. In DNA, the CDR3 is TGTGCCAGTAGTGTCGGACAGGGTGGCACAGATACGCAGTATTTT.

In nucleotides, the CDR3 is TGTGCCATCAGTGATTCGGGACAGGGTAGCAATCAGCCCCAGCATTTT. It translates to CAISDSGQGSNQPQHF. The chain carries TRBV10-3 and TRBJ1-5, with 9 bases fitting TRBD1. Per germline, CDR1 ENHRY and CDR2 SYGVKD. The CDR3 consists of 16 residues. V trimming: 3 bases; J trimming: 0 bases; junction bases outside the gene matches: 3.

The chain carries TRBV2 and TRBJ2-1; 10 nucleotides match TRBD1. This CDR3 has 15 residues. The junction had 6 bases not matched to a gene; V was cut back by 7 bases and J by 3 bases. Germline CDR1 SNHLY, CDR2 FYNNEI. The chain's CDR3 is CASTGTGEHYNEQFF. CDR3 DNA sequence: TGTGCCAGCACCGGGACAGGGGAACACTACAATGAGCAGTTCTTC.

This chain connects TRBV28 to TRBJ1-6, with D possibly being TRBD1 (6 bases). V lost 1 base and J lost 4, with 20 bases in between. The CDR3 extends over 19 amino acids. CDR1 and CDR2 from the germline V gene are MDHEN and SYDVKM. In nucleotides, the CDR3 is TGTGCCAGCAGTTTATTGGGCCAGGGGCCATATGGATATAATTCACCCCTCCACTTT. It yields the protein CASSLLGQGPYGYNSPLHF. Combining the CDR3 with reference TRBV28 and TRBJ1-6 gives the whole variable domain DVKVTQSSRYLVKRTGEKVFLECVQDMDHENMFWYRQDPGLGLRLIYFSYDVKMKEKGDIPEGYSVSREKKERFSLILESASTNQTSMYLCASSLLGQGPYGYNSPLHFGNGTRLTVT.

The rearrangement joins TRBV7-2 to TRBJ2-1; tentatively, D is TRBD2 (7 bases). V was clipped by 0 bases and J by 8 bases, with 17 bases between them. Per the germline V gene, CDR1 is SGHTA and CDR2 is FQGNSA. The CDR3 has 16 amino acids. The CDR3 reads CASSLASGGHGDEQFF. Here the CDR3 DNA reads TGTGCCAGCAGCTTAGCCTCGGGGGGCCACGGGGATGAGCAGTTCTTC.

The V gene is TRBV6-5, the J gene TRBJ2-1; D remains unclear. The CDR3 consists of 15 residues. Germline V CDR1 and CDR2: MNHEY, SVGAGI. The germline V and J ends were trimmed by 2 bases and 3 bases, with 11 bases remaining between them. In nucleotides, the CDR3 is TGTGCCAGCAGTTACGCCCCTGGGGACTACAATGAGCAGTTCTTC. This encodes CASSYAPGDYNEQFF.

CDR3 coding DNA: TGTGCCAGCAGCTTAAGACAGCCCTTAGGAGAAAAACTGTTTTTT. Its protein is CASSLRQPLGEKLFF. V and J are TRBV7-9 and TRBJ1-4; maybe TRBD1 (5 bases). This CDR3 region has 15 residues. The V end lost 2 bases, the J end lost 8 bases, and 15 bases lay between the germline ends. CDR1 and CDR2 from the germline V gene are SEHNR and FQNEAQ (reference sequence).

The gene calls are TRBV11-2 and TRBJ1-5; unclear D gene. The CDR3 contains 15 residues. The V gene lost 5 bases and the J gene lost 0 bases, with 11 bases spanning the gap. Germline lookup yields CDR1 SGHAT and CDR2 FQNNGV. CDR3 sequence: CASSRGLYSNQPQHF. CDR3 DNA sequence: TGTGCCAGCAGCCGCGGATTGTATAGCAATCAGCCCCAGCATTTT.

This rearrangement joins TRBV28 to TRBJ2-1; D unresolved. V lost 5 bases to trimming and J lost 0 bases, with 14 bases between them. Germline V gives CDR1 MDHEN, CDR2 SYDVKM. The CDR3 is 16 amino acids. The CDR3 sequence is CASSRSDVSSYNEQFF. In nucleotides, the CDR3 is TGTGCCAGCAGTCGTTCTGACGTTAGCTCCTACAATGAGCAGTTCTTC.

This rearrangement joins TRBV20-1 to TRBJ2-3; D is undetermined. The ends were cut back, 3 bases at V and 4 bases at J, with 11 bases in the middle. The CDR3 spans 13 residues. CDR1 and CDR2 from the germline V gene are DFQATT and SNEGSKA (reference sequence). This CDR3 reads CSASPTPADTQYF. Here the CDR3 DNA reads TGCAGTGCTAGTCCGACTCCCGCAGATACGCAGTATTTT.